This TCR beta chain was sequenced for a study of shared clonotypes between healthy human individuals. Study as a whole: The plates for each donor numbered three CD4 naive, three CD4 memory, two CD8 naive and one CD8 memory.

For this clone: Antigen: not known. A read error is likely here: a far larger clone is one base away.

The CDR3 has 18 amino acids. Study-wide results and caveats: Unshared clonotypes carried lower generation probabilities than those common to all four donors. As a rule, naive subsets had a larger estimated richness than memory subsets.

Deep was the level used in running the assay. Sequenced by immunoSEQ multiplex PCR; TCRdb stores in-frame clones only, minus some. The sample has some 360,000 clones, around 67% seen once. Sequenced input: memory CD4+ T cells sorted from blood. Subset given: CD45RA-negative fraction. The chain employs TRBV21-1 and TRBJ1-5; the table's D gene call, TRBD1, was not cross checked with the DNA. TRBV21-1 is annotated as a pseudogene. The TCR comes from a man between 25 and 39 years old in good health. This CDR3 is CTSSKVFQDRVADQPQHF. CDR3 in DNA: TGTACCAGCAGCAAAGTATTCCAGGACAGGGTAGCCGATCAGCCCCAGCATTTT.